This T cell receptor (beta chain) was profiled in a study of blood T cell repertoires in COVID-19. Authors' data handling: How many nucleated cells were present was estimated from reference gene primer amplification. Profiling relied on immunoSEQ multiplex PCR, and the TCRdb table lists in-frame clones only, not all of them. V, J and clone size were drawn from that table, and D and trimming were deduced from the DNA. This table holds 200,000 to 300,000 clones, 80% to 90% found once. The TCR originated in a woman in her thirties or forties with acute or convalescent COVID-19. Sample: peripheral blood.

The CDR3 here is CAWTGGGGYTF. For the CDR3, the DNA is TGTGCCTGGACGGGAGGGGGCGGCTACACCTTC. The chain is built from TRBV30 and TRBJ1-2; TRBD1 matches at 7 bases. Germline V gene data show CDR1 as GTSNPN and CDR2 as SVGIG (reference sequence). The CDR3 is 11 residues long. The V and J ends lost 4 bases and 8 bases, in that order; junction bases with no gene match: 4.